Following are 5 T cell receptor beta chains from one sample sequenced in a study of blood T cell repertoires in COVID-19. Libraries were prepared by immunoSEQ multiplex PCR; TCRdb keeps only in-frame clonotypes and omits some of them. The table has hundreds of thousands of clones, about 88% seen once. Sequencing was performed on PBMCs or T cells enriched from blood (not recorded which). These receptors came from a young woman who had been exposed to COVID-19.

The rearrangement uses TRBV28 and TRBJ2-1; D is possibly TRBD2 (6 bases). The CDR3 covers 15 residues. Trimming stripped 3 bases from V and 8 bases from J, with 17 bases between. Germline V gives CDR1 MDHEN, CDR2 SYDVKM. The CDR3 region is CASSFRTKGADEQFF. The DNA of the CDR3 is TGTGCCAGCAGTTTCCGGACTAAAGGAGCCGATGAGCAGTTCTTC.

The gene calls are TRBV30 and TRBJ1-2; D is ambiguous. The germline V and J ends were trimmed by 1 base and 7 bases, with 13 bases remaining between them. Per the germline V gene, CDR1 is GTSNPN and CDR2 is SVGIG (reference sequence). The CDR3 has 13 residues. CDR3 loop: CAWSGRGAGGYTF. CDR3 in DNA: TGTGCCTGGAGTGGACGGGGTGCCGGTGGCTACACCTTC.

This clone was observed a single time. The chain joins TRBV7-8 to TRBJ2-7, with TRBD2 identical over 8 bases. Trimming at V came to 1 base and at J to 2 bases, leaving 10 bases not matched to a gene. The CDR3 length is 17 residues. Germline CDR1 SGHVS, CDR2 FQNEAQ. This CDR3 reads CASSLGLARYVTYEQYF. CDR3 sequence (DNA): TGTGCCAGCAGCTTAGGACTAGCGCGTTACGTTACCTACGAGCAGTACTTC.

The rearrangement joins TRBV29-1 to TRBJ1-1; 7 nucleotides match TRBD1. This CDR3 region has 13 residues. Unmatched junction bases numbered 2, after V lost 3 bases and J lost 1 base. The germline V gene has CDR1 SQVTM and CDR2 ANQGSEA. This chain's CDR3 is CSVERTGNTEAFF. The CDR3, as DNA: TGCAGCGTTGAGAGGACAGGGAACACTGAAGCTTTCTTT.

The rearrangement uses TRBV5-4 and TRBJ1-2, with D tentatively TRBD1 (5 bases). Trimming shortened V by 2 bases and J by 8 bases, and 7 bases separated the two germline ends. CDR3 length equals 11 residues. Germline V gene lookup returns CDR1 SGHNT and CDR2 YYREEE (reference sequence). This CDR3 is CASSFQGGYTF. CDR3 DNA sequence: TGTGCCAGCAGCTTTCAGGGCGGCTACACCTTC.